A single sample is the source of the 9 T cell receptor beta chains below, sequenced in a study of technical replicates of blood from a handful of donors. Clones were sequenced by immunoSEQ multiplex PCR, and TCRdb holds only the in-frame ones, with some missing. The sample lists just over 95,000 clones, approximately 96% occurring once. Sequenced input: T cells isolated from PBMCs. These receptors came from a human donor in good health.

The genes are TRBV4-1 and TRBJ1-1; tentatively, D is TRBD1 (6 bases). The CDR3 sequence is 16 residues long. Germline CDR1 is MGHRA and CDR2 is YSYEKL. V dropped 5 bases and J dropped 2 bases, with 18 bases sitting between them. The chain's CDR3 is CASSIGPGTSNTEAFF. DNA for the CDR3: TGCGCCAGCAGCATCGGGCCCGGGACATCAAACACTGAAGCTTTCTTT.

This clone showed up just once. The V gene is TRBV6-6, the J gene TRBJ1-3; 7 nucleotides agree with TRBD1. The CDR3 covers 15 residues. Germline CDR1 is MNHNY and CDR2 is SVGAGI (reference sequence). Trimming took 2 bases from V and 0 from J; bases not matched to a gene: 1. The CDR3 loop is CASSYGTASGNTIYF. In nucleotides, the CDR3 is TGTGCCAGCAGTTACGGGACAGCCTCTGGAAACACCATATATTTT.

The rearrangement joins TRBV2 to TRBJ1-2; D is perhaps TRBD1 (5 bases). V was shortened by 6 bases and J by 0 bases, with 11 bases between the two germline ends. Looked up from germline, CDR1 is SNHLY and CDR2 is FYNNEI. The CDR3 is 14 residues long. The CDR3 loop is CASRYRYTNYGYTF. The CDR3 DNA follows: TGTGCCAGCAGGTACAGGTACACTAACTATGGCTACACCTTC. Variable domain in full (rest from reference TRBV2 and TRBJ1-2): EPEVTQTPSHQVTQMGQEVILRCVPISNHLYFYWYRQILGQKVEFLVSFYNNEISEKSEIFDDQFSVERPDGSNFTLKIRSTKLEDSAMYFCASRYRYTNYGYTFGSGTRLTVV.

The chain carries TRBV2 and TRBJ2-1; TRBD1 agrees at 7 bases. This CDR3 region has 20 residues. The V gene end was trimmed by 4 bases and the J gene end by 0 bases; junction bases not matched to a gene: 18. Germline V gene lookup returns CDR1 SNHLY and CDR2 FYNNEI. The CDR3 DNA sequence: TGTGCCAGCAGTGGGCAGGTAAGGCAGGGGGATATTGCCTCCTACAATGAGCAGTTCTTC. It encodes CASSGQVRQGDIASYNEQFF.

The rearrangement links TRBV6-5 to TRBJ2-1; TRBD2 is a possible D gene (6 bases). CDR3 length: 14 residues. The V gene lost 6 bases and the J gene lost 2 bases, with 11 bases spanning the gap. The germline CDR1 and CDR2 sequences are MNHEY and SVGAGI. CDR3: CASRGTLTYNEQFF. The CDR3 bases are TGTGCCAGCAGAGGGACTCTCACCTACAATGAGCAGTTCTTC.

The chain joins TRBV4-1 to TRBJ1-4; D is possibly TRBD1 (6 bases). In germline, CDR1 is MGHRA, CDR2 YSYEKL. V dropped 6 bases and J dropped 8 bases, with 22 bases sitting between them. This CDR3 contains 16 residues. The CDR3 here is CASSPPAGTTGEKLFF. The CDR3 DNA reads as TGCGCCAGCAGTCCACCAGCTGGAACTACAGGGGAAAAACTGTTTTTT.

The V gene is TRBV6-5, the J gene TRBJ2-7; TRBD2 aligns across 10 bases. The CDR3 extends over 15 amino acids. CDR1 is MNHEY and CDR2 is SVGAGI in the germline V gene. J was trimmed by 0 bases and V by 5 bases; bases with no gene match: 4. The DNA of the CDR3 is TGTGCCAGCAGTCCTAGCGGGGGAGTCTCCTACGAGCAGTACTTC. This encodes CASSPSGGVSYEQYF.

This clone was found once. The rearrangement uses TRBV30 and TRBJ2-5; tentatively, D is TRBD1 (7 bases). CDR3 length equals 13 residues. The V and J ends lost 1 base and 4 bases respectively, with 10 bases between them. Germline loops: CDR1 GTSNPN, CDR2 SVGIG (reference sequence). In nucleotides, the CDR3 is TGTGCCTGGAGTGGGCAGGGGGGAGAGACCCAGTACTTC. This gives the protein CAWSGQGGETQYF.

V and J are TRBV28 and TRBJ2-7; TRBD1 might be the D (5 bases). The V end lost 4 bases, the J end lost 2 bases, and 15 bases lay between the germline ends. The CDR3 is 15 amino acids. The germline CDR1 and CDR2 sequences are MDHEN and SYDVKM. Here the CDR3 DNA reads TGTGCCAGCAGTTCTCCAACAGGCCATACCTACGAGCAGTACTTC. This gives the protein CASSSPTGHTYEQYF.